This is a list of T cell receptor beta chains from one sample in a study of blood T cell repertoires in COVID-19. Libraries were prepared by immunoSEQ multiplex PCR; TCRdb keeps only in-frame clonotypes and omits some of them. Among under 200,000 clones listed, 70% to 90% were seen once. Sequencing used PBMCs or T cells enriched from blood (not recorded which). Source of these receptors: a woman aged 18-35 years who had recovered from COVID-19. Both conserved end residues are part of each CDR3. The order of the fields is J gene, V gene, clone size, D gene, CDR3 DNA, CDR3 protein. A D gene is named only where the DNA matches it firmly. For some rows the clone size is stated as once, few or many, or as a class when expanded; others skip it.

j_call: TRBJ2-1; v_call: TRBV7-9; clone_size: -; d_call: -; cdr3_nt: TGTGCCAGCAGCATTTATAGTGAGCAGTTCTTC; cdr3_aa: CASSIYSEQFF
j_call: TRBJ2-7; v_call: TRBV29-1; clone_size: once; d_call: -; cdr3_nt: TGCAGCGTCGTAAACTACGAGCAGTACTTC; cdr3_aa: CSVVNYEQYF
j_call: TRBJ2-7; v_call: TRBV28; clone_size: -; d_call: TRBD2; cdr3_nt: TGTGCCAGCAATACGGCTAGCGGGAGGCGACGGGTCGAGCAGTACTTC; cdr3_aa: CASNTASGRRRVEQYF
j_call: TRBJ2-1; v_call: TRBV7-8; clone_size: -; d_call: -; cdr3_nt: TGTGCCAGCAGCTTAGCGCGGGTCAGTAACAATGAGCAGTTCTTC; cdr3_aa: CASSLARVSNNEQFF
j_call: TRBJ2-5; v_call: TRBV11-3; clone_size: -; d_call: -; cdr3_nt: TGTGCCAGCAGCCCCGAGCACAGAGAGACCCAGTACTTC; cdr3_aa: CASSPEHRETQYF
j_call: TRBJ2-1; v_call: TRBV5-1; clone_size: -; d_call: TRBD2; cdr3_nt: TGCGCCAGCAGCTTCGGACTAGCGGGCTTCAATGAGCAGTTCTTC; cdr3_aa: CASSFGLAGFNEQFF
j_call: TRBJ1-2; v_call: TRBV5-1; clone_size: -; d_call: -; cdr3_nt: TGCGCCAGCAGCCCATCGACAGCCTCCTATGGCTACACCTTC; cdr3_aa: CASSPSTASYGYTF
j_call: TRBJ1-5; v_call: TRBV18; clone_size: -; d_call: -; cdr3_nt: TGTGCCAGCTCACTGGGCAGAAATCAGCCCCAGCATTTT; cdr3_aa: CASSLGRNQPQHF
j_call: TRBJ2-2; v_call: TRBV27; clone_size: few; d_call: -; cdr3_nt: TGTGCCAGCAGTTTAGACAGGCCCAACACCGGGGAGCTGTTTTTT; cdr3_aa: CASSLDRPNTGELFF
j_call: TRBJ2-1; v_call: TRBV18; clone_size: once; d_call: -; cdr3_nt: TGTGCCAGCTCACCCCTCTCGGGTTACAATGAGCAGTTCTTC; cdr3_aa: CASSPLSGYNEQFF
j_call: TRBJ2-1; v_call: TRBV14; clone_size: -; d_call: TRBD2; cdr3_nt: TGTGCCAGCAGCCTAAGACTAGCGGGAAGTGAGCAGTTCTTC; cdr3_aa: CASSLRLAGSEQFF
j_call: TRBJ2-7; v_call: TRBV5-4; clone_size: -; d_call: TRBD2; cdr3_nt: TGTGCCAGCAGCTTGGCCCTAGCGGGAGTTGGCGAGCAGTACTTC; cdr3_aa: CASSLALAGVGEQYF
j_call: TRBJ2-7; v_call: TRBV30; clone_size: -; d_call: -; cdr3_nt: TGTGCCCCTGGCCCCGGCGGTCCCTACGAGCAGTACTTC; cdr3_aa: CAPGPGGPYEQYF
j_call: TRBJ2-5; v_call: TRBV6-4; clone_size: once; d_call: TRBD1; cdr3_nt: TGTGCCAGCAGTCCGACAGGGGGCAAGGAGACCCAGTACTTC; cdr3_aa: CASSPTGGKETQYF
j_call: TRBJ2-7; v_call: TRBV28; clone_size: -; d_call: TRBD2; cdr3_nt: TGTGCCAGCAGTTCCGGGACTAGCGCCTCCTACGAGCAGTACTTC; cdr3_aa: CASSSGTSASYEQYF
j_call: TRBJ1-5; v_call: TRBV12-2; clone_size: -; d_call: -; cdr3_nt: TGTGCAAGTCGCTTGGACACGGTGTTGGAGAGCAATCAGCCCCAGCATTTT; cdr3_aa: CASRLDTVLESNQPQHF
j_call: TRBJ1-5; v_call: TRBV7-8; clone_size: -; d_call: -; cdr3_nt: TGTGCCAGCAGCCAGACACCAAATCAGCCCCAGCATTTT; cdr3_aa: CASSQTPNQPQHF
j_call: TRBJ1-4; v_call: TRBV7-8; clone_size: -; d_call: -; cdr3_nt: TGTGCCAGCGGTGGGCAGTTATCCGGTAAAATGTTTTTT; cdr3_aa: CASGGQLSGKMFF
j_call: TRBJ2-7; v_call: TRBV29-1; clone_size: once; d_call: -; cdr3_nt: TGCAGCGTTGAGGTCAGCTACGAGCAGTACTTC; cdr3_aa: CSVEVSYEQYF
j_call: TRBJ2-1; v_call: TRBV4-1; clone_size: -; d_call: -; cdr3_nt: TGCGCCAGCAGCCAAGATGGCACAGGGTACAGAAATGAGCAGTTCTTC; cdr3_aa: CASSQDGTGYRNEQFF
j_call: TRBJ1-2; v_call: TRBV5-6; clone_size: -; d_call: -; cdr3_nt: TGTGCCAGCAGCCCCGGACAGTTCTTTACCTTC; cdr3_aa: CASSPGQFFTF
j_call: TRBJ2-3; v_call: TRBV18; clone_size: -; d_call: -; cdr3_nt: TGTGCCAGCTCCGACAGATTCAGCACAGATACGCAGTATTTT; cdr3_aa: CASSDRFSTDTQYF
j_call: TRBJ2-7; v_call: TRBV7-6; clone_size: -; d_call: -; cdr3_nt: TGTGCCAGCAGCTCCTTGGGGGGATCCTACGAGCAGTACTTC; cdr3_aa: CASSSLGGSYEQYF
j_call: TRBJ2-5; v_call: TRBV4-1; clone_size: few; d_call: TRBD2; cdr3_nt: TGCGCCAGCAGCCAAGATCTTTCGCGGGCTAGCGGGAGAGGCGAGACCCAGTACTTC; cdr3_aa: CASSQDLSRASGRGETQYF
j_call: TRBJ2-7; v_call: TRBV29-1; clone_size: -; d_call: -; cdr3_nt: TGCAGCGTTGCTAGGGGGAGGGACGACGAGCAGTACTTC; cdr3_aa: CSVARGRDDEQYF
j_call: TRBJ2-7; v_call: TRBV4-1; clone_size: -; d_call: TRBD2; cdr3_nt: TGCGCCAGCAGCCAAGTGTGGGTGGCGGGAGACTCCTACGAGCAGTACTTC; cdr3_aa: CASSQVWVAGDSYEQYF
j_call: TRBJ2-7; v_call: TRBV5-4; clone_size: -; d_call: -; cdr3_nt: TGTGCCAGCAGCTCCCCTAGTAACGAGCAGTACTTC; cdr3_aa: CASSSPSNEQYF
j_call: TRBJ2-1; v_call: TRBV24-1; clone_size: -; d_call: TRBD2; cdr3_nt: TGTGCCACCAGTGATGCTAGCGGGAATTACTACAATGAGCAGTTCTTC; cdr3_aa: CATSDASGNYYNEQFF
j_call: TRBJ2-4; v_call: TRBV29-1; clone_size: -; d_call: -; cdr3_nt: TGCAGCGCTTCCTTAGACAGGACAGACATTCAGTACTTC; cdr3_aa: CSASLDRTDIQYF
j_call: TRBJ2-5; v_call: TRBV19; clone_size: -; d_call: TRBD2; cdr3_nt: TGTGCCAGTAGTTCTAAAGCGGGAGGAACATGGGGGCAAGAGACCCAGTACTTC; cdr3_aa: CASSSKAGGTWGQETQYF
j_call: TRBJ2-7; v_call: TRBV5-6; clone_size: -; d_call: -; cdr3_nt: TGTGCCAGCAGCCGCACCGGTGGCGGGGAGCAGTACTTC; cdr3_aa: CASSRTGGGEQYF
j_call: TRBJ1-2; v_call: TRBV19; clone_size: once; d_call: -; cdr3_nt: TGTGCCAGTAGTAAAGGGGCCGCTAACTATGGCTACACCTTC; cdr3_aa: CASSKGAANYGYTF
j_call: TRBJ1-5; v_call: TRBV19; clone_size: -; d_call: TRBD1; cdr3_nt: TGTGCCAGTAGTCGTCCGGGACAGGGGATGGGTCAGCCCCAGCATTTT; cdr3_aa: CASSRPGQGMGQPQHF
j_call: TRBJ2-7; v_call: TRBV6-1; clone_size: -; d_call: -; cdr3_nt: TGTGCCAGCAGTGAAGGCGCAGGGGCGTCCTACGAGCAGTACTTC; cdr3_aa: CASSEGAGASYEQYF
j_call: TRBJ2-7; v_call: TRBV24-1; clone_size: -; d_call: TRBD1; cdr3_nt: TGTGCCACCAGTGATGGACCCCGGACAGGGAGCTGCGAGCAGTACTTC; cdr3_aa: CATSDGPRTGSCEQYF
j_call: TRBJ2-2; v_call: TRBV24-1; clone_size: -; d_call: -; cdr3_nt: -; cdr3_aa: CATSDLGMGVAVNTGELFF
j_call: TRBJ1-5; v_call: TRBV28; clone_size: -; d_call: -; cdr3_nt: TGTGCCAGCAGCCGGACAGTGGATCAGCCCCAGCATTTT; cdr3_aa: CASSRTVDQPQHF